Listed here are 32 T cell receptor beta chains from one sample, sequenced in a study of technical replicates of blood from several donors. The data were produced by immunoSEQ multiplex PCR, yet TCRdb's version contains in-frame clones alone and is incomplete. The sample includes about 14,000 clones, around 82% of them seen just once. The sequencing input was PBMCs. All receptors derive from a human donor in good health.

J is TRBJ2-2 and V is TRBV7-9, with 9 positions matching TRBD2. Germline CDR1 is SEHNR and CDR2 is FQNEAQ (reference sequence). Trimming at V came to 5 bases and at J to 9 bases, leaving 10 bases not matched to a gene. This CDR3 has 15 amino acids. The CDR3 DNA is TGTGCCAGCAGCCCCTCGGCGGGAGGGTTCCGGGAGCTGTTTTTT. Residues: CASSPSAGGFRELFF. The whole variable domain, filled in from reference TRBV7-9 and TRBJ2-2, reads DTGVSQNPRHKITKRGQNVTFRCDPISEHNRLYWYRQTLGQGPEFLTYFQNEAQLEKSRLLSDRFSAERPKGSFSTLEIQRTEQGDSAMYLCASSPSAGGFRELFFGEGSRLTVL.

The J gene is TRBJ2-3, the V gene TRBV10-1, with D tentatively TRBD2 (5 bases). Germline V gives CDR1 WNHNN, CDR2 SYGVQD (reference sequence). V was trimmed by 3 bases and J by 3 bases, leaving 7 bases between them. The CDR3 spans 13 residues. CDR3 nucleotide sequence: TGCGCCAGCAGTGAATCGGGAACAGATACGCAGTATTTT. Its protein is CASSESGTDTQYF.

The rearrangement joins TRBV30 to TRBJ1-1; 7 nucleotides match TRBD1. Germline lookup yields CDR1 GTSNPN and CDR2 SVGIG (reference sequence). Trimming cost V 2 bases and J 1 base; bases outside gene matches: 4. This CDR3 has 14 amino acids. The CDR3 DNA reads TGTGCCTGGAGTAAGAGGGACAGGAACACTGAAGCTTTCTTT. Translated, it gives CAWSKRDRNTEAFF. Together with reference TRBV30 and TRBJ1-1, the CDR3 gives the full variable domain: SQTIHQWPATLVQPVGSPLSLECTVEGTSNPNLYWYRQAAGRGLQLLFYSVGIGQISSEVPQNLSASRPQDRQFILSSKKLLLSDSGFYLCAWSKRDRNTEAFFGQGTRLTVV.

The chain uses TRBV7-2 and TRBJ2-3, with 11 bases aligning to TRBD2. V dropped 1 base and J dropped 3; count of bases not matched to a gene: 0. This CDR3 is built from 15 residues. CDR1 is SGHTA, CDR2 FQGNSA, per germline. The CDR3 protein is CASSLGLAGTDTQYF. Here the CDR3 DNA reads TGTGCCAGCAGCTTAGGACTAGCGGGAACAGATACGCAGTATTTT.

The V gene is TRBV7-9, the J gene TRBJ2-5, with 7 bases fitting TRBD1. Germline lookup yields CDR1 SEHNR and CDR2 FQNEAQ (reference sequence). This CDR3 comprises 15 residues. Trimming removed 1 base from V and 5 bases from J; junction bases left unmatched: 7. CDR3: CASSLDLTGWETQYF. The CDR3 DNA reads TGTGCCAGCAGCTTAGATCTGACAGGGTGGGAGACCCAGTACTTC.

This rearrangement joins TRBV19 to TRBJ2-1; 12 positions agree with TRBD2. Germline CDR1 reads LNHDA; CDR2 reads SQIVND (reference sequence). The CDR3 covers 16 residues. The ends lost 5 bases at V and 4 bases at J; junction bases unmatched: 6. This chain's CDR3 is CASSRITSGGYNEQFF. CDR3 DNA: TGTGCCAGTAGTCGTATAACTAGCGGGGGGTACAATGAGCAGTTCTTC.

This clone was counted a few times. This chain links TRBV6-1 with TRBJ1-1; D is uncertain. The CDR3 consists of 15 residues. The germline V gene has CDR1 MNHNS and CDR2 SASEGT. V gave up 3 bases and J gave up 4 bases, with 15 bases separating them. CDR3 coding DNA: TGTGCCAGCAGTGATGCCGACCCCTGGAGCACTGAAGCTTTCTTT. Residues: CASSDADPWSTEAFF.

This chain uses TRBV7-9 with TRBJ1-1; 7 bases align to TRBD1. The ends lost 5 bases at V and 1 base at J; junction bases unmatched: 7. The CDR3 consists of 15 residues. Germline assignment: CDR1 SEHNR and CDR2 FQNEAQ (reference sequence). CDR3 DNA: TGTGCCAGCAGCCCAAGGGGGCTAGGGAACACTGAAGCTTTCTTT. Translating it yields CASSPRGLGNTEAFF.

The V call is TRBV6-5, the J call TRBJ2-7, with 7 positions matching TRBD2. The J segment lost 3 bases and the V segment lost 6 bases, leaving 5 bases of the junction unmatched. Germline V gene sequence: CDR1 MNHEY, CDR2 SVGAGI. The CDR3 contains 13 residues. The CDR3 DNA sequence: TGTGCCAGCAGCCGCTCGGGAGGCTACGAGCAGTACTTC. Translation: CASSRSGGYEQYF.

The V gene is TRBV11-2, the J gene TRBJ2-1; TRBD2 might be the D (6 bases). V dropped 5 bases and J dropped 5 bases, with 13 bases sitting between them. This CDR3 is 14 amino acids long. CDR1 and CDR2 from the germline V gene are SGHAT and FQNNGV. In DNA, the CDR3 is TGTGCCAGCAGCGGCCGGGACTTAAACAATGAGCAGTTCTTC. Translation: CASSGRDLNNEQFF.

The rearrangement uses TRBV30 and TRBJ1-5, with D unclear. The V gene's germline CDR1 is GTSNPN and CDR2 SVGIG (reference sequence). V lost 0 bases to trimming and J lost 3 bases, with 6 bases between them. This CDR3 contains 13 residues. CDR3 amino acids: CAWSVLPNQPQHF. The DNA of the CDR3 is TGTGCCTGGAGTGTACTTCCCAATCAGCCCCAGCATTTT.

The rearrangement links TRBV6-1 to TRBJ2-7, with 7 bases identical to TRBD2. CDR3 length equals 15 residues. Losses at the gene ends were 2 bases for V and 2 bases for J; bases not matched to a gene: 6. Germline CDR1 is MNHNS and CDR2 is SASEGT. This CDR3 reads CASSEWGEGPYEQYF. In DNA form, the CDR3 reads TGTGCCAGCAGTGAATGGGGGGAGGGCCCCTACGAGCAGTACTTC.

The chain uses TRBV2 and TRBJ2-5, with D unresolved. Trimming removed 3 bases from V and 4 bases from J, with 6 bases in between. Germline CDR1 and CDR2: SNHLY and FYNNEI. The CDR3 is 12 residues long. CDR3 DNA sequence: TGTGCCAGCAGTGAGAGTTTAGAGACCCAGTACTTC. Protein sequence: CASSESLETQYF.

V gene TRBV7-3 combines with J gene TRBJ1-2; the D gene is possibly TRBD1 (6 bases). The V gene lost 6 bases and the J gene lost 4 bases, with 12 bases spanning the gap. The CDR3 extends over 13 amino acids. CDR1 and CDR2 (germline): SGHTA, FQGTGA. The DNA of the CDR3 is TGTGCCAGCAGTTCAGGGGCATTCTATGGCTACACCTTC. Translated, it gives CASSSGAFYGYTF.

V gene TRBV2 combines with J gene TRBJ2-3; D is undetermined. V was shortened by 2 bases and J by 0 bases, with 9 bases between the two germline ends. Germline V gives CDR1 SNHLY, CDR2 FYNNEI. The CDR3 length is 15 residues. CDR3 sequence reads: CASSELLSSTDTQYF. CDR3 nucleotides: TGTGCCAGCAGTGAACTCCTATCTAGCACAGATACGCAGTATTTT.

The chain couples TRBV7-2 to TRBJ2-7; no reliable D call. This CDR3 is built from 14 residues. Germline CDR1 reads SGHTA; CDR2 reads FQGNSA. V lost 0 bases to trimming and J lost 0 bases, with 6 bases between them. CDR3 nucleotides: TGTGCCAGCAGCTTAGCGGTGAGCTCCTACGAGCAGTACTTC. Encoded protein: CASSLAVSSYEQYF.

The V gene is TRBV5-7, the J gene TRBJ2-7, with D perhaps TRBD1 (6 bases). TRBV5-7 is treated as an ORF (open reading frame) with a function not yet certain. Between the trimmed V and J ends, which lost 0 bases and 3 bases, there was a span of 7 bases. The CDR3 covers 13 residues. This CDR3 reads CASSLVRGYEQYF. CDR3 DNA: TGTGCCAGCAGCTTGGTCAGGGGCTACGAGCAGTACTTC.

This clone was recorded a few times. V is TRBV5-1 and J is TRBJ2-7, with D tentatively TRBD1 (5 bases). V lost 8 bases to trimming and J lost 0 bases, with 15 bases between them. CDR1 SGHRS and CDR2 YFSETQ come from the germline V gene. This CDR3 has 14 residues. CDR3 protein: CASHPGMSSYEQYF. CDR3 sequence (DNA): TGCGCCAGTCATCCAGGGATGAGCTCCTACGAGCAGTACTTC.

This chain uses TRBV19 with TRBJ1-5, with TRBD1 identical over 10 bases. The CDR3 has 16 amino acids. Germline lookup yields CDR1 LNHDA and CDR2 SQIVND (reference sequence). V shed 7 bases, J shed 6 bases, and the junction held 12 bases outside the gene matches. The CDR3 spells CASTSPGQGFVQPQHF. The CDR3 coding sequence is TGTGCCAGTACCTCCCCGGGACAGGGGTTTGTTCAGCCCCAGCATTTT. The variable domain in full, completed from reference TRBV19 and TRBJ1-5, reads DGGITQSPKYLFRKEGQNVTLSCEQNLNHDAMYWYRQDPGQGLRLIYYSQIVNDFQKGDIAEGYSVSREKKESFPLTVTSAQKNPTAFYLCASTSPGQGFVQPQHFGDGTRLSIL.

This chain links TRBV2 with TRBJ2-3, with 10 bases fitting TRBD1. CDR1 SNHLY and CDR2 FYNNEI come from the germline V gene. There are 15 residues in the CDR3. Germline trimming cut 5 bases from V and 1 base from J; bases unmatched to any gene: 3. The CDR3 here is CASSRDRGRTDTQYF. In DNA, the CDR3 is TGTGCCAGCAGTCGCGACAGGGGGCGCACAGATACGCAGTATTTT.

V usage is TRBV6-1 and J usage is TRBJ2-3, with unresolved D. V was cut by 8 bases and J by 2 bases, with 11 bases left in between. Germline CDR1 MNHNS, CDR2 SASEGT. CDR3 length: 13 amino acids. The CDR3 DNA is TGTGCCAGCGCGGCCCCATCCACAGATACGCAGTATTTT. Amino acids: CASAAPSTDTQYF.

The rearrangement uses TRBV30 and TRBJ1-2, with D maybe TRBD1 (5 bases). Trimming cost V 1 base and J 7 bases, with 13 bases left between them. Germline CDR1 and CDR2: GTSNPN and SVGIG (reference sequence). The CDR3 is made up of 13 amino acids. CDR3 sequence (DNA): TGTGCCTGGAGTGCATCGCAGGGCTCTGGCTACACCTTC. Amino acid sequence: CAWSASQGSGYTF.

Only one count was recorded for this clone. V usage is TRBV6-6 and J usage is TRBJ2-7; 13 bases agree with TRBD2. The ends lost 6 bases at V and 6 bases at J; junction bases unmatched: 8. The CDR3 contains 15 residues. Germline assignment: CDR1 MNHNY and CDR2 SVGAGI (reference sequence). The CDR3 sequence is CASSPSGLAGAEQYF. As DNA, the CDR3 is TGTGCCAGCAGCCCCTCCGGACTAGCGGGAGCCGAGCAGTACTTC.

The chain employs TRBV13 and TRBJ2-2; weak D call: TRBD1 (6 bases). This CDR3 has 18 amino acids. Trimming stripped 5 bases from V and 1 base from J, with 20 bases between. CDR1 is PRHDT, CDR2 FYEKMQ, per germline (reference sequence). The CDR3 protein is CASSAELQGIENTGELFF. CDR3 DNA: TGTGCCAGCAGCGCGGAACTACAGGGAATCGAGAACACCGGGGAGCTGTTTTTT.

The genes are TRBV5-3 and TRBJ2-7; 15 bases map to TRBD2. TRBV5-3 falls under the ORF class, with uncertain function. Germline trimming cut 3 bases from V and 1 base from J; bases unmatched to any gene: 14. The CDR3 consists of 20 residues. The CDR3 sequence is CARSSLPGLAGGLCSYEQYF. In DNA form, the CDR3 reads TGTGCCAGAAGCTCACTACCGGGACTAGCGGGAGGACTATGTTCCTACGAGCAGTACTTC.

V is TRBV18 and J is TRBJ2-1; 8 bases are a match to TRBD2. The CDR3 runs to 15 residues. V was clipped by 0 bases and J by 3 bases; unmatched bases: 1. Germline CDR1 and CDR2: KGHSH and LQKENI. The DNA of the CDR3 is TGTGCCAGCTCACCACCTAGCGGGAACTACAATGAGCAGTTCTTC. Protein sequence: CASSPPSGNYNEQFF.

V gene TRBV5-1 combines with J gene TRBJ2-2; no reliable D call. The V and J ends lost 0 bases and 3 bases respectively, with 15 bases between them. This CDR3 is built from 17 residues. Germline V lookup: CDR1 SGHRS, CDR2 YFSETQ. The DNA of the CDR3 is TGCGCCAGCAGCTTGGCGTCCCTTCGAGTGGACACCGGGGAGCTGTTTTTT. It is translated as CASSLASLRVDTGELFF.

The CDR3 bases are TGTGCCAGCAGAACTTTTCTCGTTCGTGGCTACACCTTC. As protein: CASRTFLVRGYTF. The chain links TRBV5-6 to TRBJ1-2; D unresolved. V was trimmed by 5 bases and J by 7 bases, leaving 15 bases between them. The CDR3 extends over 13 amino acids. Germline V gene data show CDR1 as SGHDT and CDR2 as YYEEEE. The full variable domain, in which reference TRBV5-6 and TRBJ1-2 provide the parts outside the CDR3, is DAGVTQSPTHLIKTRGQQVTLRCSPKSGHDTVSWYQQALGQGPQFIFQYYEEEERQRGNFPDRFSGHQFPNYSSELNVNALLLGDSALYLCASRTFLVRGYTFGSGTRLTVV.

The sample holds one count of this clone. V is TRBV28 and J is TRBJ1-4; D remains unclear. V dropped 3 bases and J dropped 0 bases, with 8 bases sitting between them. The germline V gene has CDR1 MDHEN and CDR2 SYDVKM. The CDR3 contains 15 residues. The chain's CDR3 is CASSLQTATNEKLFF. CDR3 sequence (DNA): TGTGCCAGCAGTTTGCAGACTGCAACTAATGAAAAACTGTTTTTT.

This chain connects TRBV27 to TRBJ2-7; 8 bases fit TRBD1. Losses at the gene ends were 5 bases for V and 6 bases for J; bases not matched to a gene: 9. Germline assignment: CDR1 MNHEY and CDR2 SMNVEV (reference sequence). The CDR3 totals 14 residues. In nucleotides, the CDR3 is TGTGCCAGCAGTCCTACAGGGGGAGGCGGCGAGCAGTACTTC. Encoded protein: CASSPTGGGGEQYF.

This chain uses TRBV18 with TRBJ2-2, with a tentative D call TRBD2 (6 bases). Germline CDR1 is KGHSH and CDR2 is LQKENI. CDR3 size: 17 residues. Trimming took 0 bases from V and 2 from J, leaving 13 bases between them. In DNA, the CDR3 is TGTGCCAGCTCACCACCGCCGTGGGGAGGCAACACCGGGGAGCTGTTTTTT. Translating it yields CASSPPPWGGNTGELFF.

The chain links TRBV7-9 to TRBJ2-7, with a possible D match to TRBD2 (5 bases). Germline loops: CDR1 SEHNR, CDR2 FQNEAQ (reference sequence). CDR3 size: 13 residues. The germline V and J ends were trimmed by 3 bases and 0 bases, with 6 bases remaining between them. Here the CDR3 DNA reads TGTGCCAGCAGCTTGGGAGACTCCTACGAGCAGTACTTC. It is translated as CASSLGDSYEQYF.